This TCR beta chain emerged from a study of blood T cell repertoires in COVID-19. The overall study: PBMCs, B-cell-depleted T cells, or T cells were the source of the cDNA or gDNA that made up the material.

This CDR3 has 13 amino acids. V gave up 9 bases and J gave up 4 bases, with 14 bases separating them. The germline gives CDR1 SNHLY, CDR2 FYNNEI. The table came from immunoSEQ multiplex PCR; TCRdb's copy has only in-frame clones and leaves some out. The sample yields some 88,000 clones, around nine tenths seen once. This sequence was found in a man aged 55 to 70 with acute or convalescent COVID-19. Specimen: peripheral blood. The rearrangement uses TRBV2 and TRBJ2-3, with a weak D call TRBD2 (7 bases). DNA for the CDR3: TGTGCCAGTAATCCGGGGGGCGCAGATACGCAGTATTTT. This sequence encodes CASNPGGADTQYF.